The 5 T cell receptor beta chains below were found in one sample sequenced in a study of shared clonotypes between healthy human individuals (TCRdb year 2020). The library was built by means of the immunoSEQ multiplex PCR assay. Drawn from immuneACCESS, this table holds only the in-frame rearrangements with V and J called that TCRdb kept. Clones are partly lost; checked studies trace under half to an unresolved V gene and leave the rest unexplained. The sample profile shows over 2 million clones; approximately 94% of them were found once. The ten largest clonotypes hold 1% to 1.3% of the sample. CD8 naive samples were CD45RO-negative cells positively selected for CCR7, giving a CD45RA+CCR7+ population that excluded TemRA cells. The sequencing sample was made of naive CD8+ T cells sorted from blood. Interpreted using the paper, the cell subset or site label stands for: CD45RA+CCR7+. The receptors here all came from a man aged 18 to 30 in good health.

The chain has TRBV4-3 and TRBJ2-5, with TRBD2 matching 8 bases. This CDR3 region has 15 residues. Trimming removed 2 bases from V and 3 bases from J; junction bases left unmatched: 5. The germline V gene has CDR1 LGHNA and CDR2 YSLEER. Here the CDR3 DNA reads TGCGCCAGCAGCCAAATCACTAGCGGAGAAGAGACCCAGTACTTC. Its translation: CASSQITSGEETQYF.

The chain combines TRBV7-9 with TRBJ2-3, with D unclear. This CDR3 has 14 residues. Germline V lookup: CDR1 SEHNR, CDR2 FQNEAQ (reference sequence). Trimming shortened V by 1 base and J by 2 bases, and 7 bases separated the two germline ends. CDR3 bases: TGTGCCAGCAGCTTAGAGACTTTCACAGATACGCAGTATTTT. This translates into CASSLETFTDTQYF.

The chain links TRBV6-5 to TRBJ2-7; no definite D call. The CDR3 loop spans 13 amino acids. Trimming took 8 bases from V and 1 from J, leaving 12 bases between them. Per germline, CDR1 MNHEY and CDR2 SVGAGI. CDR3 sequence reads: CASRLDLSYEQYF. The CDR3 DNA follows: TGTGCCAGCCGATTAGACTTGTCCTACGAGCAGTACTTC.

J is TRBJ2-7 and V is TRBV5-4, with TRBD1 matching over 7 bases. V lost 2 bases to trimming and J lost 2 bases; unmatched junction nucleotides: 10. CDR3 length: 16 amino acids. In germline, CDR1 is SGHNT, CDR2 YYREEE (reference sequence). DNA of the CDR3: TGTGCCAGCAGCTTAAGGGGGCTGGGGGTGACCTACGAGCAGTACTTC. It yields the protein CASSLRGLGVTYEQYF.

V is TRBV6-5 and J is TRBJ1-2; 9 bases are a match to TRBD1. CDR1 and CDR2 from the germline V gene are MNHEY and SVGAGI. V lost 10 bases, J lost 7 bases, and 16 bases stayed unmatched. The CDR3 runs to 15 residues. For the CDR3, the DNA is TGTGCCACCACTATACAGGGGGCGGATGGGGCTGGCTACACCTTC. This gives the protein CATTIQGADGAGYTF.